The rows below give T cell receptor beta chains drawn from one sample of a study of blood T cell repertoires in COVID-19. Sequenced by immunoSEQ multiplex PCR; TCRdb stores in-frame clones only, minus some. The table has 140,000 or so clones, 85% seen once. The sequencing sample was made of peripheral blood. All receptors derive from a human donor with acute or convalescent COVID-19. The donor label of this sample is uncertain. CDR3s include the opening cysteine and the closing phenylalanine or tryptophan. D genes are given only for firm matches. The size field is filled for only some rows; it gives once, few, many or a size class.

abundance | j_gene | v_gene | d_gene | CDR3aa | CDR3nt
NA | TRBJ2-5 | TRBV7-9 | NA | CASSSGVQETQYF | TGTGCCAGCAGCTCCGGGGTCCAAGAGACCCAGTACTTC
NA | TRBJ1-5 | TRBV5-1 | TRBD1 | CASSIGTAGNQPQHF | TGCGCCAGCAGCATAGGGACAGCAGGAAATCAGCCCCAGCATTTT
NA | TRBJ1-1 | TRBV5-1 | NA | CASSLGTGWDTEAFF | TGCGCCAGCAGCTTGGGTACGGGATGGGACACTGAAGCTTTCTTT
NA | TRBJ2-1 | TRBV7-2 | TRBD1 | CASSLLAGQAYYEQFF | TGTGCCAGCAGCTTATTGGCGGGACAGGCTTATTATGAGCAGTTCTTC
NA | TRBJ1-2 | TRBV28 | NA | CASSSTVSYNYGYTF | TGTGCCAGCAGTTCTACAGTATCCTATAACTATGGCTACACCTTC
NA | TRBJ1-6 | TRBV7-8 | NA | CASSLARQVRGSPLHF | TGTGCCAGCAGCTTAGCCCGACAGGTTCGCGGTTCACCCCTCCACTTT
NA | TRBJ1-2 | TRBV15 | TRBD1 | CATSSGTDYGYTF | TGTGCCACCAGCAGCGGGACAGATTATGGCTACACCTTC
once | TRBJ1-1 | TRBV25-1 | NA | CASSLPGNTEAFF | TGTGCCAGCAGCCTCCCCGGGAACACTGAAGCTTTCTTT
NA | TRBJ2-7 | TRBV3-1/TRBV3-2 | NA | CASSQESGLAPDEQYF | TGTGCCAGCAGCCAAGAAAGCGGGCTAGCGCCGGACGAGCAGTACTTC
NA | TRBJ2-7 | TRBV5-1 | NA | CASHGGEGAYEQYF | TGCGCCAGCCATGGCGGGGAGGGGGCCTACGAGCAGTACTTC
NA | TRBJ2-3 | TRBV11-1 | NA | CASSLEGQGTDTQYF | TGTGCCAGCAGCTTAGAGGGACAAGGCACAGATACGCAGTATTTT
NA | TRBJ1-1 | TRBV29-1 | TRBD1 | CSVDRGLANTEAFF | TGCAGCGTGGATAGGGGGCTGGCGAACACTGAAGCTTTCTTT
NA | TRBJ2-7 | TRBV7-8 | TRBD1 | CASSLVGQGPYEQYF | TGTGCCAGCAGCTTAGTGGGACAGGGTCCCTACGAGCAGTACTTC
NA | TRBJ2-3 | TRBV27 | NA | CASSLRRGGPDTQYF | TGTGCCAGCAGTTTAAGGCGTGGGGGCCCAGATACGCAGTATTTT
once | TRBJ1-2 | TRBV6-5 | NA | CASSYRQRDGYTF | TGTGCCAGCAGTTATCGACAGCGGGATGGCTACACCTTC
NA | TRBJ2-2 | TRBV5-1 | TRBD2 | CASQGLAGRTGELFF | TGCGCCAGCCAGGGACTAGCGGGCCGCACCGGGGAGCTGTTTTTT
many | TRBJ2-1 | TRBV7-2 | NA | CASSLTGGHNEQFF | TGTGCCAGCAGCTTAACGGGGGGCCACAATGAGCAGTTCTTC
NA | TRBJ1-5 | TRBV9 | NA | CASSVGQGYNQPQHF | TGTGCCAGCAGCGTAGGCCAGGGGTACAATCAGCCCCAGCATTTT
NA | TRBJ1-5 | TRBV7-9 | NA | CASSLGGDQPQHF | TGTGCCAGCAGCCTCGGGGGGGATCAGCCCCAGCATTTT
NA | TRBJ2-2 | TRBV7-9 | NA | CASSLAWRTGELFF | TGTGCCAGCAGCTTAGCGTGGAGGACCGGGGAGCTGTTTTTT